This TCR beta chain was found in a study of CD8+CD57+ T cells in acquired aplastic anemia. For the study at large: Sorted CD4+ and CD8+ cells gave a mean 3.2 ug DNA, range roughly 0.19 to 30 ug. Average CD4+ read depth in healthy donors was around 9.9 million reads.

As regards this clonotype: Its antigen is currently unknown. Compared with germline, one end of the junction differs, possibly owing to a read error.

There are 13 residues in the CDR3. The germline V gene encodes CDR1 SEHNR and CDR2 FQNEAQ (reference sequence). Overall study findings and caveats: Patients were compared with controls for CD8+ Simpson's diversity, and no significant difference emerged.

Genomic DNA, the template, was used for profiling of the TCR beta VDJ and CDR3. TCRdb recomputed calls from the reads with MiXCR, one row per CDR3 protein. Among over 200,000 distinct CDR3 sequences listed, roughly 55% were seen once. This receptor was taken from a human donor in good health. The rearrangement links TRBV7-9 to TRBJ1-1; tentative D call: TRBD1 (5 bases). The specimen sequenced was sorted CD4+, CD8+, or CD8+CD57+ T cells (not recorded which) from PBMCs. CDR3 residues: CAGSLGLGDEAFF. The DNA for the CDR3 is TGTGCCGGCAGCTTAGGGTTGGGGGACGAGGCTTTCTTT.